Listed here are 26 T cell receptor beta chains from one sample, sequenced in a study of T cell repertoires in cytomegalovirus infection. Their recognized antigens are unknown. TCRdb passed the reads through MiXCR, listing each CDR3 protein once. The sample has about 700,000 distinct CDR3 sequences; roughly a third are singletons. Sequencing used cultured PBMCs, obtained from culture after CMV antigen stimulation. These receptor sequences come from a human donor in good health (CMV status not recorded). Some clones in this sample may be carry-over from other donors' samples.

The gene calls are TRBV11-2 and TRBJ2-2; D gene unclear. This CDR3 region has 17 residues. CDR1 is SGHAT, CDR2 FQNNGV, per germline. Between the trimmed V and J ends, which lost 1 base and 0 bases, there was a span of 12 bases. The CDR3: CASSLVGRGSNTGELFF. The CDR3, as DNA: TGTGCCAGCAGCTTAGTTGGCAGAGGTTCGAACACCGGGGAGCTGTTTTTT.

The table lists this clonotype with a few counts. The chain combines TRBV30 with TRBJ2-1; D possibly corresponds to TRBD2 (6 bases). V lost 3 bases and J lost 5, with 11 bases in between. The CDR3 length is 13 residues. Germline lookup yields CDR1 GTSNPN and CDR2 SVGIG (reference sequence). The CDR3 here is CAWSLRGDNEQFF. In nucleotides, the CDR3 is TGTGCCTGGAGCCTGCGGGGTGACAATGAGCAGTTCTTC. The variable domain in full, completed from reference TRBV30 and TRBJ2-1, reads SQTIHQWPATLVQPVGSPLSLECTVEGTSNPNLYWYRQAAGRGLQLLFYSVGIGQISSEVPQNLSASRPQDRQFILSSKKLLLSDSGFYLCAWSLRGDNEQFFGPGTRLTVL.

The chain is built from TRBV18 and TRBJ1-6, with 7 bases fitting TRBD1. With 4 bases clipped from V and 3 bases from J, the junction kept 15 bases outside the gene matches. Germline V gene lookup returns CDR1 KGHSH and CDR2 LQKENI. The CDR3 runs to 19 residues. The DNA of the CDR3 is TGTGCCAGCTCACGGCTCCCCAACAGGGGCGAAATCTATAATTCACCCCTCCACTTT. Its protein product is CASSRLPNRGEIYNSPLHF.

This clonotype appeared a few times. This chain joins TRBV28 and TRBJ2-2, with D hard to call. CDR1 is MDHEN and CDR2 is SYDVKM in the germline V gene. The V end lost 5 bases, the J end lost 6 bases, and 10 bases lay between the germline ends. The CDR3 consists of 13 residues. DNA of the CDR3: TGTGCCAGCAGTCGTCGGGCGTCCGGGGAGCTGTTTTTT. Translation: CASSRRASGELFF.

This clonotype has at least ten counts. This chain links TRBV7-9 with TRBJ2-7, with unresolved D. The CDR3 sequence is 12 residues long. Germline-derived CDR1 and CDR2 are SEHNR and FQNEAQ (reference sequence). Trimming left V 1 base short and J 5 bases short, with 6 bases between. As DNA, the CDR3 is TGTGCCAGCAGCTTAGACTACCACGAGCAGTACTTC. Translating it yields CASSLDYHEQYF. The complete variable domain, with remaining parts taken from reference TRBV7-9 and TRBJ2-7, reads DTGVSQNPRHKITKRGQNVTFRCDPISEHNRLYWYRQTLGQGPEFLTYFQNEAQLEKSRLLSDRFSAERPKGSFSTLEIQRTEQGDSAMYLCASSLDYHEQYFGPGTRLTVT.

The chain recombines TRBV7-6 with TRBJ1-4; D call uncertain. V lost 5 bases, J lost 2 bases, and 9 bases lay in between. CDR1 and CDR2 (germline): SGHVS, FNYEAQ. This CDR3 contains 14 residues. The CDR3 DNA follows: TGTGCCAGCAGCCCAAGAATTACTAATGAAAAACTGTTTTTT. Translation: CASSPRITNEKLFF.

V usage is TRBV7-9 and J usage is TRBJ2-7, with D perhaps TRBD1 (5 bases). Germline V lookup: CDR1 SEHNR, CDR2 FQNEAQ (reference sequence). This CDR3 is built from 14 residues. Trimming took off 4 bases at V and 1 base at J, with 11 bases between the two ends. CDR3 bases: TGTGCCAGCAGCTCCCAAAAGGGGTCCTACGAGCAGTACTTC. Its translation: CASSSQKGSYEQYF. Based on the CDR3 plus reference TRBV7-9 and TRBJ2-7, the full variable domain is DTGVSQNPRHKITKRGQNVTFRCDPISEHNRLYWYRQTLGQGPEFLTYFQNEAQLEKSRLLSDRFSAERPKGSFSTLEIQRTEQGDSAMYLCASSSQKGSYEQYFGPGTRLTVT.

A few counts support this clonotype. The chain uses TRBV11-2 and TRBJ2-3; 11 bases agree with TRBD2. Germline trimming cut 4 bases from V and 4 bases from J; bases unmatched to any gene: 7. The CDR3 runs 16 residues. The germline gives CDR1 SGHAT, CDR2 FQNNGV. The CDR3 region has the DNA TGTGCCAGCAGCTCCCGACTAGCGGGGATCCCAGATACGCAGTATTTT. The encoded protein is CASSSRLAGIPDTQYF.

This chain connects TRBV28 to TRBJ2-5; 11 bases are shared with TRBD1. Per germline, CDR1 MDHEN and CDR2 SYDVKM. CDR3 length equals 14 residues. J lost 5 bases, V lost 7 bases, and 6 bases had no gene match. CDR3 sequence reads: CASKPGQGVETQYF. The CDR3 DNA is TGTGCCAGCAAGCCGGGACAGGGGGTGGAGACCCAGTACTTC. Together with reference TRBV28 and TRBJ2-5, the CDR3 gives the full variable domain: DVKVTQSSRYLVKRTGEKVFLECVQDMDHENMFWYRQDPGLGLRLIYFSYDVKMKEKGDIPEGYSVSREKKERFSLILESASTNQTSMYLCASKPGQGVETQYFGPGTRLLVL.

This clonotype was counted between two and nine times. The chain carries TRBV14 and TRBJ2-5; TRBD1 matches at 8 bases. Germline CDR1 is SGHDN and CDR2 is FVKESK. CDR3 length: 15 residues. V was clipped by 5 bases and J by 1 base; unmatched bases: 6. The CDR3 sequence is CASSNTTGGQETQYF. The CDR3 DNA reads as TGTGCCAGCAGCAACACCACAGGGGGCCAAGAGACCCAGTACTTC.

The chain is built from TRBV11-2 and TRBJ2-5; a possible D gene is TRBD1 (6 bases). V was shortened by 5 bases and J by 2 bases, with 12 bases between the two germline ends. The CDR3 extends over 14 amino acids. Germline CDR1 and CDR2: SGHAT and FQNNGV. The CDR3: CASSRGHGQETQYF. CDR3 coding DNA: TGTGCCAGCAGCCGGGGACACGGTCAAGAGACCCAGTACTTC.

The chain recombines TRBV29-1 with TRBJ1-5, with a tentative D call TRBD1 (5 bases). This CDR3 comprises 12 residues. V was shortened by 4 bases and J by 4 bases, with 8 bases between the two germline ends. Germline V gene data show CDR1 as SQVTM and CDR2 as ANQGSEA. CDR3: CSVGQNNQPQHF. The CDR3 bases are TGCAGCGTTGGACAGAATAATCAGCCCCAGCATTTT.

The J gene is TRBJ1-3, the V gene TRBV7-9; 7 bases line up with TRBD1. This CDR3 contains 16 residues. Germline values: CDR1 SEHNR, CDR2 FQNEAQ (reference sequence). V lost 5 bases to trimming and J lost 7 bases; unmatched junction nucleotides: 14. In nucleotides, the CDR3 is TGTGCCAGCAGCCCAAGGGGGATGGGACAGTCTAACACCATATATTTT. It encodes CASSPRGMGQSNTIYF.

This clonotype was seen a few times. CDR3 residues: CASTTDRVNEKLFF. CDR3 DNA: TGTGCCAGTACCACGGACAGGGTAAATGAAAAACTGTTTTTT. This chain joins TRBV19 and TRBJ1-4, with 8 bases matching TRBD1. Trimming removed 7 bases from V and 5 bases from J; junction bases left unmatched: 6. Germline V CDR1 and CDR2: LNHDA, SQIVND (reference sequence). CDR3 length: 14 residues.

This clonotype was recorded at least ten times. J is TRBJ2-7 and V is TRBV7-2; 8 bases are shared with TRBD1. Losses at the gene ends were 4 bases for V and 2 bases for J; bases not matched to a gene: 7. The CDR3 has 15 residues. Germline CDR1 and CDR2: SGHTA and FQGNSA. DNA of the CDR3: TGTGCCAGCAGCTCGCAAACAGGGGGAGCCTACGAGCAGTACTTC. Translation: CASSSQTGGAYEQYF.

Only a few counts were recorded for this clonotype. The chain links TRBV15 to TRBJ1-5, with TRBD1 matching over 7 bases. The CDR3 is made up of 14 amino acids. Germline loops: CDR1 LNHNV, CDR2 YYDKDF (reference sequence). The V segment lost 4 bases and the J segment 4 bases; nucleotides outside the gene matches: 4. The CDR3 protein is CATSTGQVNQPQHF. For the CDR3, the DNA is TGTGCCACCAGCACAGGACAGGTGAATCAGCCCCAGCATTTT.

This clonotype was detected only a few times. The chain links TRBV2 to TRBJ2-3; no definite D call. The germline gives CDR1 SNHLY, CDR2 FYNNEI. The CDR3 is made up of 15 amino acids. The V gene lost 2 bases and the J gene lost 0 bases, with 9 bases spanning the gap. This CDR3 reads CASSESTVSTDTQYF. CDR3 nucleotides: TGTGCCAGCAGTGAATCGACGGTGAGCACAGATACGCAGTATTTT.

CDR3 DNA sequence: TGTGCCAGCAGTTTATCGGCCGGAGAGCAGCCCCAGCATTTT. Its protein product is CASSLSAGEQPQHF. The chain uses TRBV12-3 or TRBV12-4 and TRBJ1-5; no firm D call. V dropped 2 bases and J dropped 7 bases, with 12 bases sitting between them. There are 14 residues in the CDR3.

This clonotype was observed a few times. The rearrangement uses TRBV20-1 and TRBJ1-3; D gene unclear. The length of the CDR3 is 13 residues. Per the germline V gene, CDR1 is DFQATT and CDR2 is SNEGSKA (reference sequence). V gave up 6 bases and J gave up 2 bases, with 11 bases separating them. The CDR3: CSASFPTGNTIYF. The CDR3 DNA sequence: TGCAGTGCATCCTTTCCTACTGGAAACACCATATATTTT.

Only a few counts were recorded for this clonotype. The CDR3 bases are TGTGCCAGCAGCTACTATGGGGCGGGCTACACCTTC. This gives the protein CASSYYGAGYTF. The rearrangement uses TRBV11-2 and TRBJ1-2, with a tentative D call TRBD1 (5 bases). Germline values: CDR1 SGHAT, CDR2 FQNNGV. This CDR3 comprises 12 residues. V was clipped by 4 bases and J by 8 bases, with 11 bases between them.

The chain joins TRBV7-6 to TRBJ1-4; 9 positions agree with TRBD1. V shed 6 bases and J 2 bases; nucleotides not matched to a gene: 10. The CDR3 spans 17 residues. Germline-derived CDR1 and CDR2 are SGHVS and FNYEAQ. The CDR3 here is CASSYHVGQGTNEKLFF. The CDR3 nucleotides read TGTGCCAGCAGTTACCATGTCGGACAGGGGACTAATGAAAAACTGTTTTTT. The complete variable domain, with remaining parts taken from reference TRBV7-6 and TRBJ1-4, reads GAGVSQSPRYKVTKRGQDVALRCDPISGHVSLYWYRQALGQGPEFLTYFNYEAQQDKSGLPNDRFSAERPEGSISTLTIQRTEQRDSAMYRCASSYHVGQGTNEKLFFGSGTQLSVL.

This clonotype was detected only a few times. This chain uses TRBV5-1 with TRBJ2-4; D is possibly TRBD1 or TRBD2 (5 bases each). Germline V gives CDR1 SGHRS, CDR2 YFSETQ. V shed 5 bases and J shed 9 bases, with 18 bases lying between them. There are 14 residues in the CDR3. CDR3: CASSPDPERGIQYF. CDR3 DNA: TGCGCCAGCAGTCCGGACCCGGAGAGGGGCATTCAGTACTTC.

This clonotype occurred once. This chain joins TRBV2 and TRBJ1-3, with 7 bases matching TRBD1. This CDR3 has 15 residues. The junction had 5 bases not matched to a gene; V was cut back by 6 bases and J by 0 bases. The V gene's germline CDR1 is SNHLY and CDR2 FYNNEI. CDR3 region: CASSRQGYSGNTIYF. CDR3 nucleotide sequence: TGTGCCAGCAGCAGACAGGGTTACTCTGGAAACACCATATATTTT.

The sample holds a few counts of this clonotype. The gene calls are TRBV6-5 and TRBJ2-2; D is undetermined. The CDR3 is 16 residues long. Germline V lookup: CDR1 MNHEY, CDR2 SVGAGI. Trimming took off 4 bases at V and 6 bases at J, with 18 bases between the two ends. The CDR3 region has the DNA TGTGCCAGCAGTTTGCGCCTAGTAGGCGACCCCGGGGAGCTGTTTTTT. This gives the protein CASSLRLVGDPGELFF.

This clonotype was found many times. This chain joins TRBV7-8 and TRBJ2-7; D gene uncertain. V gave up 1 base and J gave up 5 bases, with 6 bases separating them. The CDR3 has 12 residues. Germline V gene data show CDR1 as SGHVS and CDR2 as FQNEAQ. CDR3 region: CASSLVVNEQYF. CDR3 nucleotides: TGTGCCAGCAGCTTAGTGGTAAACGAGCAGTACTTC.

The chain joins TRBV6-2 or TRBV6-3 to TRBJ2-5, with D possibly being TRBD1 (5 bases). The V end lost 2 bases, the J end lost 9 bases, and 13 bases lay between the germline ends. This CDR3 is 13 amino acids long. Germline V CDR1 and CDR2: MNHEY, SVGEGT. The CDR3 DNA reads TGTGCCAGCAGTTACGGGCCAGGGTGGGCCCAGTACTTC. Protein: CASSYGPGWAQYF.